The entry that follows covers one T cell receptor beta chain sequence. The entry originates in a study of blood T cell repertoires in COVID-19. Study at large: Collection of acute and convalescent COVID-19 samples took place in the United States, Italy and Spain.

The germline V gene encodes CDR1 SGHRS and CDR2 YFSETQ. V lost 2 bases to trimming and J lost 7 bases, with 12 bases between them. The CDR3 sequence is 14 residues long. Generated by immunoSEQ multiplex PCR, the TCRdb table keeps only in-frame clones and is missing some. The sample includes approximately 170,000 clones, about 80% seen only once; the top ten take 13%. The receptor was derived from a man in his 70s who had recovered from COVID-19. V is TRBV5-1 and J is TRBJ2-2, with no clear D. Sequencing was done on a sample of peripheral blood. The CDR3 region is CASSFDNFRGELFF. DNA for the CDR3: TGCGCCAGCAGCTTTGACAATTTCCGCGGGGAGCTGTTTTTT.